The clone carrying this TCR beta chain has only a few counts. Per germline, CDR1 SEHNR and CDR2 FQNEAQ (reference sequence). The CDR3 runs to 17 residues. V gave up 1 base and J gave up 4 bases, with 19 bases separating them. This specimen belongs to a study of T-cell memory formation after mild COVID-19. TCRdb ran MiXCR on the 5' RACE reads and lists one entry per CDR3 protein. The data contain hundreds of thousands of distinct CDR3 sequences, 20% to 25% of them seen just once; the ten biggest clones take up about 21%. Sequences were obtained from PBMCs or a T cell subset sorted from them (not recorded which). The chain is built from TRBV7-9 and TRBJ1-2; D is perhaps TRBD1 (6 bases). The sequence derives from a man aged 18 to 30 who had mild COVID-19 (a few samples of this study predate the infection). Cell type and time point are not known. As DNA, the CDR3 is TGTGCCAGCAGCTTAGATTTCTGGTACGAGGGGGGCTATGGCTACACCTTC. It codes for CASSLDFWYEGGYGYTF. Complete variable domain (other parts from reference TRBV7-9 and TRBJ1-2): DTGVSQNPRHKITKRGQNVTFRCDPISEHNRLYWYRQTLGQGPEFLTYFQNEAQLEKSRLLSDRFSAERPKGSFSTLEIQRTEQGDSAMYLCASSLDFWYEGGYGYTFGSGTRLTVV.